The 4 T cell receptor beta chains reported below all come from one sample, sequenced in a study of cytomegalovirus exposure and HLA in healthy donors. The data were produced by immunoSEQ multiplex PCR, yet TCRdb's version contains in-frame clones alone and is incomplete. The table lists a few hundred thousand clones, roughly 87% of them singletons. Specimen: PBMCs. Receptor source: a woman in her 30s in good health and CMV-seronegative.

V is TRBV7-9 and J is TRBJ2-6; D unclear. Looked up from germline, CDR1 is SEHNR and CDR2 is FQNEAQ (reference sequence). V shed 5 bases and J shed 0 bases, with 11 bases lying between them. The CDR3 has 16 residues. CDR3 sequence: CASSNDRSSGANVLTF. CDR3 DNA sequence: TGTGCCAGCAGCAACGACCGGAGCTCTGGGGCCAACGTCCTGACTTTC.

V and J are TRBV10-3 and TRBJ2-1; 8 bases match TRBD2. This CDR3 comprises 16 residues. Trimming removed 0 bases from V and 2 bases from J; junction bases left unmatched: 3. The germline V gene has CDR1 ENHRY and CDR2 SYGVKD. CDR3 loop: CAISESAGGPYNEQFF. The CDR3 DNA follows: TGTGCCATCAGTGAGTCGGCGGGAGGCCCCTACAATGAGCAGTTCTTC.

This clone was detected once. The V gene is TRBV7-9, the J gene TRBJ2-7; tentatively, D is TRBD1 (8 bases). The CDR3 length is 15 residues. With 5 bases removed from V and 6 bases from J, the gap between germline ends came to 20 bases. Looked up from germline, CDR1 is SEHNR and CDR2 is FQNEAQ (reference sequence). CDR3 in DNA: TGTGCCAGCAGCCCCGGGACAGGTAGGGAGGGCGAGCAGTACTTC. Amino acid sequence: CASSPGTGREGEQYF. Full variable domain (outside the CDR3, taken from reference TRBV7-9 and TRBJ2-7): DTGVSQNPRHKITKRGQNVTFRCDPISEHNRLYWYRQTLGQGPEFLTYFQNEAQLEKSRLLSDRFSAERPKGSFSTLEIQRTEQGDSAMYLCASSPGTGREGEQYFGPGTRLTVT.

The genes are TRBV19 and TRBJ2-1, with TRBD2 identical over 9 bases. This CDR3 spans 17 amino acids. Trimming removed 3 bases from V and 0 bases from J; junction bases left unmatched: 6. Germline assignment: CDR1 LNHDA and CDR2 SQIVND (reference sequence). The CDR3 DNA reads TGTGCCAGTAGTATTAGGCTAGCGGGATCCTCCTACAATGAGCAGTTCTTC. Its translation is CASSIRLAGSSYNEQFF. The full variable domain, completed using reference TRBV19 and TRBJ2-1, is DGGITQSPKYLFRKEGQNVTLSCEQNLNHDAMYWYRQDPGQGLRLIYYSQIVNDFQKGDIAEGYSVSREKKESFPLTVTSAQKNPTAFYLCASSIRLAGSSYNEQFFGPGTRLTVL.